The rows below give T cell receptor beta chains drawn from one sample of a study of blood T cells in healthy people across ages. TCRdb reanalysed the 5' RACE reads using MiXCR and keeps one entry per CDR3 protein. The table includes around 1,900,000 distinct CDR3 sequences, about two fifths detected once. The sample was blood. These TCRs come from a human donor in good health. The CDR3 runs from the conserved cysteine through the conserved F or W. The D gene is left open where the match is weak. Size values are once, few and many counts, or a class for expanded clones, and some rows have none.

clone size: .; D gene: .; V gene: TRBV20-1; J gene: TRBJ1-2; CDR3 length: 14; CDR3 protein: CSAPMGAAYHGYTF; CDR3 DNA: TGCAGTGCTCCAATGGGCGCGGCTTACCATGGCTACACCTTC
clone size: .; D gene: .; V gene: TRBV12-3/TRBV12-4; J gene: TRBJ2-3; CDR3 length: 16; CDR3 protein: CASSPEGGGGADTQYF; CDR3 DNA: TGTGCCAGCAGCCCCGAGGGGGGGGGCGGCGCAGATACGCAGTATTTT
clone size: .; D gene: .; V gene: TRBV20-1; J gene: TRBJ2-5; CDR3 length: 13; CDR3 protein: CSASEGNQETQYF; CDR3 DNA: TGCAGTGCTAGTGAGGGGAACCAAGAGACCCAGTACTTC
clone size: .; D gene: TRBD2; V gene: TRBV27; J gene: TRBJ2-2; CDR3 length: 16; CDR3 protein: CASSSLAGENAGELFF; CDR3 DNA: TGTGCCAGCAGTTCACTAGCGGGGGAGAACGCCGGGGAGCTGTTTTTT
clone size: .; D gene: TRBD2; V gene: TRBV4-3; J gene: TRBJ2-2; CDR3 length: 20; CDR3 protein: CASSQDGTSGGARKTGELFF; CDR3 DNA: TGCGCCAGCAGCCAAGATGGGACTAGCGGGGGGGCGCGAAAAACCGGGGAGCTGTTTTTT
clone size: few; D gene: .; V gene: TRBV29-1; J gene: TRBJ1-1; CDR3 length: 13; CDR3 protein: CSARGHTNTEAFF; CDR3 DNA: TGCAGCGCCCGGGGACATACGAACACTGAAGCTTTCTTT
clone size: few; D gene: .; V gene: TRBV2; J gene: TRBJ1-2; CDR3 length: 14; CDR3 protein: CASRRTAESYGYTF; CDR3 DNA: TGTGCCAGCCGTCGGACAGCAGAGAGCTATGGCTACACCTTC
clone size: .; D gene: .; V gene: TRBV15; J gene: TRBJ2-3; CDR3 length: 15; CDR3 protein: CATSRDGHFADTQYF; CDR3 DNA: TGTGCCACCAGCAGAGATGGACATTTTGCAGATACGCAGTATTTT
clone size: few; D gene: TRBD1; V gene: TRBV7-2; J gene: TRBJ1-4; CDR3 length: 13; CDR3 protein: CASSGTGYEKLFF; CDR3 DNA: TGTGCCAGCAGCGGGACAGGGTATGAAAAACTGTTTTTT
clone size: few; D gene: .; V gene: TRBV20-1; J gene: TRBJ2-5; CDR3 length: 13; CDR3 protein: CSARPGTEETQYF; CDR3 DNA: TGCAGTGCGAGACCCGGGACCGAAGAGACCCAGTACTTC
clone size: .; D gene: .; V gene: TRBV6-1; J gene: TRBJ1-5; CDR3 length: 18; CDR3 protein: CASSPSEVGIYSNQPQHF; CDR3 DNA: TGTGCCAGCTCACCCAGCGAGGTAGGGATTTATAGCAATCAGCCCCAGCATTTT
clone size: .; D gene: TRBD1; V gene: TRBV4-2; J gene: TRBJ1-2; CDR3 length: 16; CDR3 protein: CASSLPGDRGNYGYTF; CDR3 DNA: TGTGCCAGCAGCCTCCCCGGGGACAGGGGGAACTATGGCTACACCTTC
clone size: .; D gene: .; V gene: TRBV7-2; J gene: TRBJ2-7; CDR3 length: 14; CDR3 protein: CASSFLEFSYEQYF; CDR3 DNA: TGTGCCAGCAGCTTTTTGGAGTTTAGCTACGAGCAGTACTTC
clone size: .; D gene: .; V gene: TRBV21-1; J gene: TRBJ2-5; CDR3 length: 15; CDR3 protein: CASSKDRAEQETQYF; CDR3 DNA: TGTGCCAGCAGCAAAGACCGGGCAGAGCAAGAGACCCAGTACTTC
clone size: few; D gene: .; V gene: TRBV2; J gene: TRBJ1-5; CDR3 length: 14; CDR3 protein: CASSDMNGNQPQHF; CDR3 DNA: TGTGCCAGCTCTGACATGAATGGCAATCAGCCCCAGCATTTT
clone size: .; D gene: TRBD1; V gene: TRBV28; J gene: TRBJ1-5; CDR3 length: 14; CDR3 protein: CASSPGQGEGPQHF; CDR3 DNA: TGTGCCAGCAGCCCCGGACAGGGTGAAGGGCCCCAGCATTTT
clone size: .; D gene: .; V gene: TRBV7-9; J gene: TRBJ2-5; CDR3 length: 16; CDR3 protein: CASSRSGQRRQETQYF; CDR3 DNA: TGTGCCAGCAGCAGATCAGGGCAGAGGCGCCAAGAGACCCAGTACTTC
clone size: .; D gene: .; V gene: TRBV6-1; J gene: TRBJ1-2; CDR3 length: 14; CDR3 protein: CACSESDNPYGYTF; CDR3 DNA: TGTGCCTGCAGCGAATCTGACAATCCCTATGGCTACACCTTC
clone size: many; D gene: .; V gene: TRBV29-1; J gene: TRBJ2-7; CDR3 length: 13; CDR3 protein: CSVFGEGAYEQYF; CDR3 DNA: TGCAGCGTTTTTGGTGAAGGGGCCTACGAGCAGTACTTC
clone size: .; D gene: .; V gene: TRBV10-3; J gene: TRBJ1-2; CDR3 length: 15; CDR3 protein: CAISESQGPNYGYTF; CDR3 DNA: TGTGCCATCAGTGAGTCGCAGGGCCCCAACTATGGCTACACCTTC